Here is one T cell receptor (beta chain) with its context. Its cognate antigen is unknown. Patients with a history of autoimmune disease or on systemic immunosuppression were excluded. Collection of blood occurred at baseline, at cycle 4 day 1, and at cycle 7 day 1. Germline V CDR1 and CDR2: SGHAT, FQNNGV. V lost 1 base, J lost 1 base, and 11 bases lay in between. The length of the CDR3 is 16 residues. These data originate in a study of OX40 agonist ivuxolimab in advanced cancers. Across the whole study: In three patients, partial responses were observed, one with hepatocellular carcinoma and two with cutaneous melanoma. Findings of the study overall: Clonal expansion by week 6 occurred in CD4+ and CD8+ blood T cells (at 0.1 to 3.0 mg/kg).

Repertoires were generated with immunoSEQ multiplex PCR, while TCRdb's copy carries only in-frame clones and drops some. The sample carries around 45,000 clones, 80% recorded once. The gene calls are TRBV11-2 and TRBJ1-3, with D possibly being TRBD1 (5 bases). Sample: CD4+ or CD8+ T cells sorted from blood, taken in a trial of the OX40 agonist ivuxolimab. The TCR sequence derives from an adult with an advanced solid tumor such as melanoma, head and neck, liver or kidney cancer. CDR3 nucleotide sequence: TGTGCCAGCAGCTTAGGGGGGGAGTGGTCTGGAAACACCATATATTTT. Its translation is CASSLGGEWSGNTIYF.